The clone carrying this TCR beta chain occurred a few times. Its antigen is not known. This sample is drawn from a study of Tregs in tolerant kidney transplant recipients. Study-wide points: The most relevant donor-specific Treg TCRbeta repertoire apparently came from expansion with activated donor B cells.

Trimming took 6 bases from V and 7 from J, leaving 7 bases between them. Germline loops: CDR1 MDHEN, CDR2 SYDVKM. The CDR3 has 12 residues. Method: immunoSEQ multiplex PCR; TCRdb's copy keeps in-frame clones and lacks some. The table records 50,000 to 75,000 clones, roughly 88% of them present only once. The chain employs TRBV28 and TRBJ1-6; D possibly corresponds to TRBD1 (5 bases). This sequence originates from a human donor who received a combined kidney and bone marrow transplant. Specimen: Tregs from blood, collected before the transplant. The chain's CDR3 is CASRSGNSPLHF. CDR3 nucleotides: TGTGCCAGCAGGTCAGGGAATTCACCCCTCCACTTT.